These 10 T cell receptor beta chains came from one sample sequenced in a study of T cells in Graves' hyperthyroidism and ophthalmopathy. RNA transcripts gave rise to amplified TCR beta CDR3 regions. Carried out on the TCR CDR3, a first-round RT-PCR used the HTBI primer set. One entry per CDR3 protein results from TCRdb running MiXCR on the multiplex PCR reads. The sample gives almost 600,000 distinct CDR3 sequences, more than 11% of which show up once; more than 4.5% is in the top ten. The material sequenced was blood. The receptors were gathered from a woman aged 30 to 39 with Graves' hyperthyroidism that later progressed to Graves' ophthalmopathy.

In this sample, this clonotype turned up many times. V gene TRBV6-5 combines with J gene TRBJ1-1; 7 nucleotides agree with TRBD1. The CDR3 covers 16 residues. Germline V lookup: CDR1 MNHEY, CDR2 SVGAGI. V was clipped by 2 bases and J by 1 base; unmatched bases: 7. The CDR3 sequence: CASSYPRTGGNTEAFF. The DNA for the CDR3 is TGTGCCAGCAGTTACCCCAGGACAGGAGGGAACACTGAAGCTTTCTTT.

Note on this clonotype: This clone may be a read error of a much larger clone one base away. The chain is built from TRBV12-3 or TRBV12-4 and TRBJ1-5; D is undetermined. This CDR3 contains 13 residues. V was pared by 6 bases and J by 5 bases, with 11 bases between. As DNA, the CDR3 is TGTGCCAGCAGCCCTAGGAGGTATCAGCCCCAGCATTTT. Translated: CASSPRRYQPQHF.

The chain is built from TRBV5-1 and TRBJ2-5; D is uncertain. Looked up from germline, CDR1 is SGHRS and CDR2 is YFSETQ. The V gene lost 5 bases and the J gene lost 2 bases, with 7 bases spanning the gap. The CDR3 sequence is 12 residues long. The CDR3 DNA follows: TGCGCCAGCAGGACGGATCAAGAGACCCAGTACTTC. As protein: CASRTDQETQYF. The full variable domain, in which reference TRBV5-1 and TRBJ2-5 provide the parts outside the CDR3, is KAGVTQTPRYLIKTRGQQVTLSCSPISGHRSVSWYQQTPGQGLQFLFEYFSETQRNKGNFPGRFSGRQFSNSRSEMNVSTLELGDSALYLCASRTDQETQYFGPGTRLLVL.

This clonotype was seen ten or more times. The chain is built from TRBV7-8 and TRBJ1-2, with D perhaps TRBD1 (5 bases). The germline V gene encodes CDR1 SGHVS and CDR2 FQNEAQ. The CDR3 is 11 amino acids. The V gene lost 2 bases and the J gene lost 11 bases, with 9 bases spanning the gap. The CDR3 sequence is CASSLSREYTF. CDR3 bases: TGTGCCAGCAGCTTATCCAGGGAATACACCTTC.

This clonotype showed up many times. The V and J genes are TRBV13 and TRBJ2-1, with TRBD2 matching 9 bases. CDR3 length: 13 amino acids. The V and J ends lost 5 bases and 10 bases, in that order; junction bases with no gene match: 6. Germline V gives CDR1 PRHDT, CDR2 FYEKMQ (reference sequence). CDR3 amino acids: CASSPAGLAEQFF. The CDR3 DNA is TGTGCCAGCAGCCCCGCCGGACTAGCGGAGCAGTTCTTC.

This clonotype came up many times. V and J are TRBV4-3 and TRBJ1-2, with 7 bases lining up with TRBD1. This CDR3 comprises 16 residues. The ends lost 2 bases at V and 1 base at J; junction bases unmatched: 7. CDR1 LGHNA and CDR2 YSLEER come from the germline V gene. The CDR3 DNA follows: TGCGCCAGCAGCCAACCTGGACAGGCCGATAACTATGGCTACACCTTC. Encoded protein: CASSQPGQADNYGYTF.

This clonotype came up a few times. The chain carries TRBV12-3 or TRBV12-4 and TRBJ2-5; 9 bases agree with TRBD1. CDR3 size: 15 residues. V lost 5 bases to trimming and J lost 1 base; unmatched junction nucleotides: 5. CDR3 loop: CASSPAQGAQETQYF. For the CDR3, the DNA is TGTGCCAGCAGTCCGGCACAGGGGGCCCAAGAGACCCAGTACTTC.

This clonotype was counted ten times or more. A much larger clone lies one base from this, so it may be a read error. The chain combines TRBV11-2 with TRBJ2-5, with D hard to call. Germline V gives CDR1 SGHAT, CDR2 FQNNGV. The CDR3 is 12 residues long. CDR3 region: CASNLDQRTQYF. The CDR3 coding sequence is TGTGCCAGCAACTTAGATCAGAGGACCCAGTACTTC. Variable domain in full (rest from reference TRBV11-2 and TRBJ2-5): EAGVAQSPRYKIIEKRQSVAFWCNPISGHATLYWYQQILGQGPKLLIQFQNNGVVDDSQLPKDRFSAERLKGVDSTLKIQPAKLEDSAVYLCASNLDQRTQYFGPGTRLLVL.

The table lists this clonotype with many counts. The genes are TRBV3-1 and TRBJ2-2, with D unclear. Trimming removed 4 bases from V and 9 bases from J, with 9 bases in between. CDR3 length: 12 amino acids. From germline, CDR1 is LGHDT and CDR2 YNNKEL (reference sequence). CDR3 bases: TGTGCCAGCAGCCTAGAGGACCGGGAGCTGTTTTTT. It codes for CASSLEDRELFF.

This clonotype was detected ten times or more. The CDR3 DNA sequence: TGTGCCAGCACTTCCTGGGACAGGGGGCTGTACGAGCAGTACTTC. Translated, it gives CASTSWDRGLYEQYF. The chain has TRBV12-3 or TRBV12-4 and TRBJ2-7, with 12 bases that match TRBD1. V shed 7 bases, J shed 4 bases, and the junction held 8 bases outside the gene matches. The CDR3 runs to 15 residues.